The 29 T cell receptor beta chains reported below all come from one sample, sequenced in a study of shared clonotypes between healthy human individuals (dated by TCRdb to about 2020). Libraries were built with the immunoSEQ multiplex PCR assay. The immuneACCESS repertoire file appears here via TCRdb, limited to in-frame rearrangements. These files lack a portion of the clones; in checked studies, under half of the deficit traces to unresolved V genes, and the cause of the others is not known. Here the sample has some 1 million clones; roughly 80% occur a single time. The ten largest clones add up to roughly 1.4% of the sample. Sequencing used memory CD4+ T cells sorted from blood. Explained via the paper, the cell subset or site label denotes: CD45RA-negative fraction. The receptors were gathered from a man aged 18 to 35 in good health.

This chain links TRBV20-1 with TRBJ2-4; 12 bases are a match to TRBD2. The length of the CDR3 is 11 residues. V trimming: 5 bases; J trimming: 11 bases; junction bases outside the gene matches: 1. The germline CDR1 and CDR2 sequences are DFQATT and SNEGSKA (reference sequence). The CDR3: CSAGLAGLQYF. CDR3 sequence (DNA): TGCAGTGCTGGACTAGCGGGGCTTCAGTACTTC.

This chain links TRBV2 with TRBJ2-6; 10 bases align to TRBD1. V dropped 5 bases and J dropped 2; count of bases not matched to a gene: 6. CDR1 SNHLY and CDR2 FYNNEI come from the germline V gene. The CDR3 totals 17 residues. The CDR3 is CASSRDRGATGANVLTF. CDR3 in DNA: TGTGCCAGCAGTCGGGACAGGGGCGCCACTGGGGCCAACGTCCTGACTTTC.

The genes are TRBV19 and TRBJ2-5; D is tentatively TRBD1 or TRBD2 (5 bases each). Trimming took 0 bases from V and 9 from J, leaving 17 bases between them. Germline V lookup: CDR1 LNHDA, CDR2 SQIVND (reference sequence). The CDR3 length is 15 residues. CDR3 sequence reads: CASSIDSGARVAQYF. CDR3 nucleotide sequence: TGTGCCAGTAGTATAGATTCCGGGGCCCGGGTGGCCCAGTACTTC.

This clone was picked up many times. The J gene is TRBJ2-1, the V gene TRBV6-1, with unresolved D. From germline, CDR1 is MNHNS and CDR2 SASEGT. Trimming stripped 5 bases from V and 2 bases from J, with 10 bases between. The CDR3 spans 14 residues. As DNA, the CDR3 is TGTGCCAGCAGTACAACGGGCGCCTACAATGAGCAGTTCTTC. Translated, it gives CASSTTGAYNEQFF.

The genes are TRBV14 and TRBJ2-3; D gene uncertain. Germline values: CDR1 SGHDN, CDR2 FVKESK. V was shortened by 1 base and J by 0 bases, with 11 bases between the two germline ends. The CDR3 is 16 residues long. The CDR3: CASSQGIVPSTDTQYF. Here the CDR3 DNA reads TGTGCCAGCAGCCAAGGAATAGTGCCCAGCACAGATACGCAGTATTTT.

The chain is built from TRBV25-1 and TRBJ1-2; tentatively, D is TRBD1 (6 bases). Between the trimmed V and J ends, which lost 4 bases and 8 bases, there was a span of 14 bases. The CDR3 totals 13 residues. Per germline, CDR1 MGHDK and CDR2 SYGVNS. The CDR3, as DNA: TGTGCCAGCAGTGTTCAGGGGCTGAGAGGCTACACCTTC. Amino acids: CASSVQGLRGYTF.

The chain has TRBV30 and TRBJ2-1, with 16 bases lining up with TRBD2. This CDR3 has 15 residues. The V and J ends lost 4 bases and 6 bases, in that order; junction bases with no gene match: 3. Germline lookup yields CDR1 GTSNPN and CDR2 SVGIG (reference sequence). The DNA for the CDR3 is TGTGCCTGGAAAGGGACTAGCGGGAGGGTCAATGAGCAGTTCTTC. Translation: CAWKGTSGRVNEQFF.

V is TRBV15 and J is TRBJ1-2; TRBD1 matches 7 bases. The CDR3 loop spans 15 amino acids. Trimming at V came to 0 bases and at J to 8 bases, leaving 9 bases not matched to a gene. Germline V CDR1 and CDR2: LNHNV, YYDKDF (reference sequence). The CDR3 sequence is CATSRDPTGDDGYTF. DNA of the CDR3: TGTGCCACCAGCAGAGATCCCACAGGGGATGACGGCTACACCTTC.

The chain joins TRBV12-5 to TRBJ2-7; D gene ambiguous. Deletions cut 5 bases from V and 2 bases from J, with 13 bases between. In germline, CDR1 is LGHNT, CDR2 FRNRAP. This CDR3 contains 14 residues. CDR3 residues: CASGLSDGPYEQYF. CDR3 coding DNA: TGTGCTAGTGGTCTATCGGACGGCCCCTACGAGCAGTACTTC.

The CDR3 bases are TGCGCCAGCAGCCAAGAAGAGGCGGACTCTGGAAACACCATATATTTT. Translation: CASSQEEADSGNTIYF. The rearrangement uses TRBV4-3 and TRBJ1-3; D gene unclear. CDR1 and CDR2 (germline): LGHNA, YSLEER. The CDR3 runs 16 residues. V lost 0 bases, J lost 0 bases, and 9 bases lay in between.

This chain connects TRBV25-1 to TRBJ2-5; D is unclear. Between the trimmed V and J ends, which lost 2 bases and 10 bases, there was a span of 8 bases. Germline V gene data show CDR1 as MGHDK and CDR2 as SYGVNS. The CDR3 runs to 11 residues. The CDR3 protein is CASSELTSQYF. In DNA, the CDR3 is TGTGCCAGCAGTGAACTAACGAGCCAGTACTTC.

The V call is TRBV7-8, the J call TRBJ2-2; 10 nucleotides line up with TRBD2. The J segment lost 4 bases and the V segment lost 8 bases, leaving 7 bases of the junction unmatched. In germline, CDR1 is SGHVS, CDR2 FQNEAQ. The CDR3 extends over 15 amino acids. The CDR3 DNA sequence: TGTGCCAGCGGATATAGCGGGGGGAGCACCGGGGAGCTGTTTTTT. It codes for CASGYSGGSTGELFF.

CDR3 protein: CASSVQVENTEAFF. The CDR3 region has the DNA TGTGCCAGCAGTGTGCAAGTAGAGAACACTGAAGCTTTCTTT. The chain uses TRBV6-1 and TRBJ1-1; unclear D gene. Germline values: CDR1 MNHNS, CDR2 SASEGT. The V and J ends lost 4 bases and 1 base respectively, with 10 bases between them. The CDR3 spans 14 residues.

CDR3 DNA: TGTGCCAGCAGTGACGTGGGGACACTTAATGGCTACACCTTC. This translates into CASSDVGTLNGYTF. V usage is TRBV6-1 and J usage is TRBJ1-2; D is possibly TRBD1 (6 bases). This CDR3 comprises 14 residues. Germline V gene sequence: CDR1 MNHNS, CDR2 SASEGT. V was clipped by 3 bases and J by 6 bases, with 14 bases between them.

The chain joins TRBV6-5 to TRBJ2-3, with D possibly TRBD2 on 5 matching bases. V lost 2 bases and J 5 bases, leaving 11 bases between the germline ends. Looked up from germline, CDR1 is MNHEY and CDR2 is SVGAGI. This CDR3 has 14 amino acids. DNA of the CDR3: TGTGCCAGCAGTTACCGGGTCGGGAAAGATACGCAGTATTTT. Protein: CASSYRVGKDTQYF.

The chain carries TRBV29-1 and TRBJ2-1, with 8 bases lining up with TRBD1. CDR3 size: 12 residues. The germline CDR1 and CDR2 sequences are SQVTM and ANQGSEA. V lost 8 bases, J lost 5 bases, and 5 bases stayed unmatched. The CDR3 loop reads CSPVTGDNEQFF. The CDR3 nucleotides are TGCAGCCCCGTGACAGGGGACAATGAGCAGTTCTTC.

As DNA, the CDR3 is TGTGCCAGCAGACGTGCTGGGCAGGGGTATAGCAATCAGCCCCAGCATTTT. This codes for CASRRAGQGYSNQPQHF. This sequence joins TRBV28 and TRBJ1-5, with D tentatively TRBD1 (6 bases). V lost 6 bases to trimming and J lost 0 bases, with 18 bases between them. Germline CDR1 MDHEN, CDR2 SYDVKM. The CDR3 is made up of 17 amino acids.

CDR3 DNA sequence: TGTGCCAGCAGCTCAAAGGGACAGGGGATTACAGAGACCCAGTACTTC. Translated, it gives CASSSKGQGITETQYF. The chain carries TRBV7-8 and TRBJ2-5, with TRBD1 identical over 10 bases. Losses at the gene ends were 4 bases for V and 4 bases for J; bases not matched to a gene: 9. There are 16 residues in the CDR3. CDR1 and CDR2 from the germline V gene are SGHVS and FQNEAQ.

This clone was seen a few times. This chain connects TRBV30 to TRBJ1-5, with 7 positions matching TRBD1. This CDR3 has 14 residues. V shed 1 base and J 1 base; nucleotides not matched to a gene: 1. CDR1 GTSNPN and CDR2 SVGIG come from the germline V gene (reference sequence). In DNA form, the CDR3 reads TGTGCCTGGAGTGCGACAGGGAGCAATCAGCCCCAGCATTTT. This encodes CAWSATGSNQPQHF.

The chain uses TRBV19 and TRBJ2-7; 9 nucleotides match TRBD1. This CDR3 is built from 18 residues. Germline V CDR1 and CDR2: LNHDA, SQIVND (reference sequence). The trim removed 2 bases at V and 4 bases at J, leaving 15 bases unmatched. CDR3 sequence reads: CASSINGGTGNCRYEQYF. For the CDR3, the DNA is TGTGCCAGTAGTATAAATGGGGGGACAGGGAATTGCCGGTACGAGCAGTACTTC. The full variable domain, completed using reference TRBV19 and TRBJ2-7, is DGGITQSPKYLFRKEGQNVTLSCEQNLNHDAMYWYRQDPGQGLRLIYYSQIVNDFQKGDIAEGYSVSREKKESFPLTVTSAQKNPTAFYLCASSINGGTGNCRYEQYFGPGTRLTVT.

This clone has just a few counts. This chain links TRBV5-5 with TRBJ2-1; 8 nucleotides match TRBD1. CDR1 is SGHKS, CDR2 YYEKEE, per germline (reference sequence). CDR3 length: 15 residues. Germline trimming cut 4 bases from V and 4 bases from J; bases unmatched to any gene: 7. CDR3 sequence reads: CASSPQTGDYNEQFF. The CDR3 DNA is TGTGCCAGCAGCCCTCAGACAGGGGATTACAATGAGCAGTTCTTC.

The chain carries TRBV7-2 and TRBJ2-1, with D tentatively TRBD1 (6 bases). There are 14 residues in the CDR3. Trimming cost V 3 bases and J 7 bases, with 13 bases left between them. Germline V lookup: CDR1 SGHTA, CDR2 FQGNSA. The CDR3 spells CASSFYTGLNEQFF. The CDR3 nucleotides are TGTGCCAGCAGCTTTTACACAGGGTTGAATGAGCAGTTCTTC.

V is TRBV29-1 and J is TRBJ2-1; D unresolved. The germline CDR1 and CDR2 sequences are SQVTM and ANQGSEA. The V and J ends lost 2 bases and 0 bases respectively, with 8 bases between them. CDR3 length equals 14 residues. CDR3 DNA: TGCAGCGTTGAACCCAGGAGCTCCTACAATGAGCAGTTCTTC. Protein product: CSVEPRSSYNEQFF.

This chain joins TRBV6-5 and TRBJ2-7; D ambiguous. The CDR3 runs to 14 residues. CDR1 MNHEY and CDR2 SVGAGI come from the germline V gene. V lost 6 bases and J 0 bases, leaving 12 bases between the germline ends. The CDR3 DNA follows: TGTGCCAGCAGAACGGGCCTAAGCTCCTACGAGCAGTACTTC. Protein: CASRTGLSSYEQYF.

The rearrangement joins TRBV10-3 to TRBJ2-7, with 11 bases aligning to TRBD2. The CDR3 is made up of 15 amino acids. V was clipped by 5 bases and J by 0 bases; unmatched bases: 3. Germline V CDR1 and CDR2: ENHRY, SYGVKD. The CDR3 reads CAISPGTSGSYEQYF. In nucleotides, the CDR3 is TGTGCCATCAGTCCCGGGACTAGCGGCTCCTACGAGCAGTACTTC.

Turning to this clone: Distinct nucleotide sequences in the sample also encode this CDR3. The rearrangement links TRBV9 to TRBJ2-3, with 7 bases identical to TRBD2. CDR3 length: 14 residues. The germline V gene has CDR1 SGDLS and CDR2 YYNGEE. V dropped 2 bases and J dropped 3; count of bases not matched to a gene: 3. For the CDR3, the DNA is TGTGCCAGCAGCGTTAGCGGGCGGACAGATACGCAGTATTTT. It translates to CASSVSGRTDTQYF.

The chain employs TRBV12-5 and TRBJ1-2, with a tentative D call TRBD1 (6 bases). V was clipped by 1 base and J by 5 bases, with 20 bases between them. CDR1 and CDR2 (germline): LGHNT, FRNRAP. This CDR3 contains 17 residues. The CDR3 DNA follows: TGTGCTAGTGGTTTGGCCGGGACACCACACGGGGGGTATGGCTACACCTTC. Encoded protein: CASGLAGTPHGGYGYTF.

Concerning this clone: This sample includes further DNA sequences coding for the same CDR3. This chain uses TRBV11-2 with TRBJ2-3; 8 bases map to TRBD2. Per the germline V gene, CDR1 is SGHAT and CDR2 is FQNNGV. Trimming took 1 base from V and 4 from J; bases not matched to a gene: 1. CDR3 size: 14 residues. The CDR3 sequence is CASSLGTSPDTQYF. The CDR3 coding sequence is TGTGCCAGCAGCTTAGGGACTAGCCCAGATACGCAGTATTTT.

A few counts support this clone. At the DNA level, this CDR3 is encoded by other sequences in the same sample as well. The chain links TRBV7-9 to TRBJ1-1; D may be TRBD1 (5 bases). The V end lost 0 bases, the J end lost 4 bases, and 9 bases lay between the germline ends. Germline loops: CDR1 SEHNR, CDR2 FQNEAQ (reference sequence). The CDR3 length is 14 residues. CDR3 nucleotide sequence: TGTGCCAGCAGCTTAGCGGGGGGTGGCACTGAAGCTTTCTTT. Translating gives CASSLAGGGTEAFF.